This entry lists 28 T cell receptor beta chains sequenced from one sample in a study of vaccination and CD4 T cells after COVID-19. Treatment: roughly nine-day PBMC culture with coronavirus spike peptide pools or control peptides (ViraFEST assay). Their target antigens are unknown. The Oncomine TCR Beta short-read assay was applied to DNA of cultured CD4+ T cells. TCRdb independently ran MiXCR on the PCR reads; one entry per CDR3 protein. This sample has around 2,600 distinct CDR3 sequences; around 27% occur once, and the top ten carry 30%. The input for sequencing was CD4+ T cells from blood, cultured in vitro, taken after SARS-CoV-2 vaccination. Source of these receptors: a human donor who had recovered from COVID-19.

By sample share, this clonotype is medium-sized (0.01 to 0.1%). The chain couples TRBV20-1 to TRBJ2-6; 7 nucleotides match TRBD1. The germline gives CDR1 DFQATT, CDR2 SNEGSKA (reference sequence). The CDR3 has 14 residues. V gave up 7 bases and J gave up 4 bases; unmatched junction bases: 7. CDR3 loop: CSVRGQTGANVLTF. The CDR3 DNA follows: TGCAGTGTTAGGGGGCAGACCGGGGCCAACGTCCTGACTTTC.

This clonotype ranks as medium-sized (0.01 to 0.1%). The chain joins TRBV15 to TRBJ1-2, with D maybe TRBD1 (5 bases). V was clipped by 0 bases and J by 7 bases, with 9 bases between them. This CDR3 spans 13 amino acids. Germline V lookup: CDR1 LNHNV, CDR2 YYDKDF (reference sequence). The CDR3 sequence is CATSRDPQGGYTF. The CDR3 nucleotides read TGTGCCACCAGCAGAGATCCCCAGGGTGGCTACACCTTC.

This clonotype has more than one count but fewer than ten. J is TRBJ2-7 and V is TRBV7-9; TRBD1 might be the D (6 bases). The CDR3 spans 14 residues. Trimming stripped 10 bases from V and 1 base from J, with 17 bases between. The germline CDR1 and CDR2 sequences are SEHNR and FQNEAQ (reference sequence). CDR3 sequence: CATMTGTTSYEQYF. In DNA, the CDR3 is TGTGCCACCATGACGGGGACAACATCCTACGAGCAGTACTTC.

By share, this clonotype counts as medium-sized. The chain couples TRBV28 to TRBJ1-1, with a tentative D call TRBD1 (5 bases). The V end was cut by 5 bases, the J end by 4 bases, with 17 bases between. CDR3 length: 15 amino acids. Germline V gene lookup returns CDR1 MDHEN and CDR2 SYDVKM. CDR3 loop: CASSLNGGRGTEAFF. For the CDR3, the DNA is TGTGCCAGCAGTCTAAATGGGGGTCGAGGCACTGAAGCTTTCTTT.

As to this clonotype: This may be a read error, as it is one base from a much larger clone. The chain combines TRBV20-1 with TRBJ1-2; D call uncertain. The germline gives CDR1 DFQATT, CDR2 SNEGSKA (reference sequence). CDR3 length equals 11 residues. The CDR3 here is CNAAPDHGYTF. The CDR3 coding sequence is TGCAATGCTGCCCCGGACCATGGCTACACCTTC.

This clonotype was detected only once. This sequence joins TRBV6-1 and TRBJ2-1; 7 bases align to TRBD2. The CDR3 spans 13 residues. Losses at the gene ends were 5 bases for V and 9 bases for J; bases not matched to a gene: 7. CDR1 MNHNS and CDR2 SASEGT come from the germline V gene. Here the CDR3 reads CASSPSPGGEQFF. The CDR3 DNA follows: TGTGCCAGCAGTCCATCTCCGGGGGGTGAGCAGTTCTTC.

The chain employs TRBV5-4 and TRBJ1-2; 7 bases agree with TRBD1. The junction had 2 bases not matched to a gene; V was cut back by 4 bases and J by 2 bases. From germline, CDR1 is SGHNT and CDR2 YYREEE (reference sequence). The CDR3 length is 13 residues. The CDR3 region is CASSPTGNYGYTF. CDR3 nucleotides: TGTGCCAGCAGCCCGACAGGGAACTATGGCTACACCTTC.

Here the CDR3 reads CASSGPGEAYEQYF. CDR3 bases: TGTGCCTCTAGCGGGCCCGGTGAGGCCTACGAGCAGTACTTC. V usage is TRBV6-1 and J usage is TRBJ2-7; 8 bases match TRBD2. Losses at the gene ends were 11 bases for V and 2 bases for J; bases not matched to a gene: 11. The CDR3 length is 14 residues. The germline V gene has CDR1 MNHNS and CDR2 SASEGT.

CDR3 coding DNA: TGTGCCAGCAGTTTATGGGGTGGGGGGAATAGCAATCAGCCCCAGCATTTT. Translation gives CASSLWGGGNSNQPQHF. This chain uses TRBV28 with TRBJ1-5; tentatively, D is TRBD1 (5 bases). This CDR3 comprises 17 residues. V was cut by 0 bases and J by 0 bases, with 12 bases left in between. Germline CDR1 is MDHEN and CDR2 is SYDVKM.

The chain combines TRBV11-1 with TRBJ2-3; 11 bases line up with TRBD1. The CDR3 totals 16 residues. CDR1 is SGHAT, CDR2 FQDESV, per germline (reference sequence). J gave up 3 bases and V 4 bases, and 6 bases lay outside the gene matches. The CDR3 DNA reads TGTGCCAGCAGCTCGGAGGACAGGGGGCTGACAGATACGCAGTATTTT. This translates into CASSSEDRGLTDTQYF.

CDR3: CASRSRALFNTEAFF. The CDR3 nucleotides are TGTGCCAGCAGGTCCAGGGCCCTTTTTAACACTGAAGCTTTCTTT. The V call is TRBV7-2, the J call TRBJ1-1; tentatively, D is TRBD1 (5 bases). This CDR3 region has 15 residues. Germline V gene data show CDR1 as SGHTA and CDR2 as FQGNSA. V gave up 6 bases and J gave up 2 bases, with 16 bases separating them.

V is TRBV7-2 and J is TRBJ1-6, with D hard to call. The germline gives CDR1 SGHTA, CDR2 FQGNSA. The length of the CDR3 is 14 residues. V was shortened by 9 bases and J by 1 base, with 10 bases between the two germline ends. The CDR3 DNA follows: TGTGCCAGTCTGCGGTCATCCTATAATTCACCCCTCCACTTT. This gives the protein CASLRSSYNSPLHF.

In its sample, this clonotype is medium-sized. The chain uses TRBV6-1 and TRBJ2-7, with D unresolved. The CDR3 loop spans 11 amino acids. Germline V lookup: CDR1 MNHNS, CDR2 SASEGT. Trimming took off 1 base at V and 3 bases at J, with 1 base between the two ends. The CDR3 DNA reads TGTGCCAGCAGTGAAGGCTACGAGCAGTACTTC. This codes for CASSEGYEQYF.

The table lists this clonotype with a few counts. The CDR3, as DNA: TGCAGTGCTAGGGGGGAGTCGGACACCGGGGAGCTGTTTTTT. The encoded protein is CSARGESDTGELFF. The chain recombines TRBV20-1 with TRBJ2-2; D tentatively reads TRBD1 or TRBD2 (5 bases each). Germline CDR1 reads DFQATT; CDR2 reads SNEGSKA (reference sequence). This CDR3 is built from 14 residues. The V and J ends lost 3 bases and 3 bases respectively, with 11 bases between them.

This clonotype was seen a few times. The chain recombines TRBV10-3 with TRBJ2-5; TRBD2 is a possible D gene (5 bases). V lost 3 bases and J 2 bases, leaving 13 bases between the germline ends. In germline, CDR1 is ENHRY, CDR2 SYGVKD. The CDR3 consists of 15 residues. CDR3 loop: CAISEGLADQETQYF. For the CDR3, the DNA is TGTGCCATCAGTGAAGGGCTAGCTGATCAAGAGACCCAGTACTTC.

This clonotype appeared a single time. In DNA form, the CDR3 reads TGTGCCAGCTCACCATTAACACAGGGCGAGCAGTACTTC. Residues: CASSPLTQGEQYF. The chain couples TRBV18 to TRBJ2-7; possible D gene TRBD1, 6 bases. The CDR3 contains 13 residues. Trimming stripped 2 bases from V and 6 bases from J, with 11 bases between. Germline V CDR1 and CDR2: KGHSH, LQKENI.

By frequency in the sample, this clonotype is large. V usage is TRBV6-1 and J usage is TRBJ1-2; maybe TRBD1 (5 bases). This CDR3 has 12 residues. Germline CDR1 is MNHNS and CDR2 is SASEGT. The V gene lost 2 bases and the J gene lost 8 bases, with 9 bases spanning the gap. The CDR3 DNA follows: TGTGCCAGCAGTGAATGGGGCTGGGGCTACACCTTC. It codes for CASSEWGWGYTF.

The chain employs TRBV6-1 and TRBJ2-7; 11 positions match TRBD1. CDR1 and CDR2 from the germline V gene are MNHNS and SASEGT. The J segment lost 3 bases and the V segment lost 7 bases, leaving 11 bases of the junction unmatched. The CDR3 is 16 residues long. The CDR3 DNA is TGTGCCAGCACCGATCACGGGGACAGGGGGATCTACGAGCAGTACTTC. It encodes CASTDHGDRGIYEQYF.

The genes are TRBV24-1 and TRBJ2-2; D is possibly TRBD1 or TRBD2 (5 bases each). Per germline, CDR1 KGHDR and CDR2 SFDVKD. This CDR3 is 16 amino acids long. Trimming cost V 4 bases and J 0 bases, with 11 bases left between them. The DNA for the CDR3 is TGTGCCACCAGTGACCTTGGGGGACCGAACACCGGGGAGCTGTTTTTT. This encodes CATSDLGGPNTGELFF.

Judged by abundance, this clonotype is medium-sized. The chain is built from TRBV7-3 and TRBJ1-2, with D perhaps matching TRBD1 (5 bases). The germline V and J ends were trimmed by 8 bases and 0 bases, with 10 bases remaining between them. CDR1 SGHTA and CDR2 FQGTGA come from the germline V gene. The CDR3 spans 13 residues. CDR3 bases: TGTGCCAGCGGGGCACAGCCTAACTATGGCTACACCTTC. Protein: CASGAQPNYGYTF. Full variable domain (remainder filled in from reference TRBV7-3 and TRBJ1-2): GAGVSQTPSNKVTEKGKYVELRCDPISGHTALYWYRQSLGQGPEFLIYFQGTGAADDSGLPNDRFFAVRPEGSVSTLKIQRTERGDSAVYLCASGAQPNYGYTFGSGTRLTVV.

This rearrangement joins TRBV20-1 to TRBJ2-1, with D perhaps given as TRBD1 or TRBD2 (5 bases each). The germline V gene has CDR1 DFQATT and CDR2 SNEGSKA (reference sequence). V was cut by 5 bases and J by 5 bases, with 13 bases left in between. This CDR3 comprises 13 residues. Here the CDR3 reads CSALGTDHNEQFF. The CDR3 DNA follows: TGCAGTGCTCTTGGGACGGATCACAATGAGCAGTTCTTC.

Sample share makes this clonotype medium-sized (0.01 to 0.1%). This chain uses TRBV20-1 with TRBJ1-6; D call uncertain. The germline CDR1 and CDR2 sequences are DFQATT and SNEGSKA (reference sequence). The V end was cut by 3 bases, the J end by 0 bases, with 12 bases between. This CDR3 spans 16 amino acids. In DNA form, the CDR3 reads TGCAGTGCTAGTGCCGTTCGGAGCTCCTATAATTCACCCCTCCACTTT. Amino acids: CSASAVRSSYNSPLHF.

This clonotype was picked up a small number of times. J is TRBJ1-6 and V is TRBV6-1; weak D call: TRBD1 (5 bases). Germline V gene lookup returns CDR1 MNHNS and CDR2 SASEGT. Trimming removed 6 bases at V and 9 bases at J, with 12 bases between. The CDR3 loop spans 13 amino acids. The CDR3 here is CASRLTQGSPLHF. DNA for the CDR3: TGTGCCAGCAGACTAACGCAGGGTTCACCCCTCCACTTT.

This clonotype has a handful of counts. This rearrangement joins TRBV7-8 to TRBJ2-5; perhaps D is TRBD1 or TRBD2 (6 bases each). CDR1 is SGHVS, CDR2 FQNEAQ, per germline. Trimming removed 1 base at V and 1 base at J, with 22 bases between. CDR3 length: 19 residues. In nucleotides, the CDR3 is TGTGCCAGCAGCTTAGGACTGAACCCCTTCCGGGGGCCCCAAGAGACCCAGTACTTC. Translation gives CASSLGLNPFRGPQETQYF.

Comment on this clonotype: The limits of the CDR3 on the DNA are not certain, so only TCRdb's listed CDR3 is given. The chain recombines TRBV7-2 with TRBJ2-7; the tabulated D call, TRBD1, remains unverified against the DNA. Germline V gene sequence: CDR1 SGHTA, CDR2 FQGNSA. Both ends counted, the CDR3 spans 19 residues. The CDR3 protein is CASSFYICSASGQTYEQYF.

By share of the sample, this clonotype is medium-sized. The CDR3 region has the DNA TGTGCCAGCAGGGGACGACTAGCGGGGGGGCAAGCAGATACGCAGTATTTT. Translating gives CASRGRLAGGQADTQYF. V gene TRBV7-9 combines with J gene TRBJ2-3; 14 nucleotides align to TRBD2. CDR1 is SEHNR, CDR2 FQNEAQ, per germline (reference sequence). The J segment lost 4 bases and the V segment lost 6 bases, leaving 9 bases of the junction unmatched. CDR3 size: 17 residues.

Sample share makes this clonotype medium-sized. V is TRBV7-9 and J is TRBJ1-5; D possibly corresponds to TRBD1 (5 bases). The length of the CDR3 is 18 residues. Deletions cut 5 bases from V and 5 bases from J, with 25 bases between. Looked up from germline, CDR1 is SEHNR and CDR2 is FQNEAQ (reference sequence). The CDR3 DNA is TGTGCCAGCAGCGTTAGCAGATTGGGGACCGGTGGGCATCAGCCCCAGCATTTT. This gives the protein CASSVSRLGTGGHQPQHF. The whole variable domain, filled in from reference TRBV7-9 and TRBJ1-5, reads DTGVSQNPRHKITKRGQNVTFRCDPISEHNRLYWYRQTLGQGPEFLTYFQNEAQLEKSRLLSDRFSAERPKGSFSTLEIQRTEQGDSAMYLCASSVSRLGTGGHQPQHFGDGTRLSIL.

By sample fraction, this clonotype is medium-sized. The chain combines TRBV11-3 with TRBJ1-2; 7 nucleotides line up with TRBD1. The CDR3 covers 13 residues. The germline gives CDR1 SGHNT, CDR2 YENEEA. Trimming at V came to 1 base and at J to 4 bases, leaving 0 bases not matched to a gene. CDR3 bases: TGTGCCAGCAGCTTAGGACAGGGCTATGGCTACACCTTC. Translation gives CASSLGQGYGYTF.